Listed here are 5 T cell receptor beta chains from one sample, sequenced in a study of cytomegalovirus exposure and HLA in healthy donors. 60 Vbeta and 13 Jbeta primers were used in PCR. Measured with immunoSEQ multiplex PCR; TCRdb has only the in-frame clones, and not every one. The top ten hold around a fifth of the sample, which has over 90,000 clones, approximately 79% seen once. Sequenced sample: PBMCs. These TCRs come from a woman aged 55-70 years in good health and CMV-seropositive.

This rearrangement joins TRBV18 to TRBJ1-5, with 8 bases fitting TRBD1. Per germline, CDR1 KGHSH and CDR2 LQKENI. This CDR3 region has 13 residues. With 3 bases clipped from V and 5 bases from J, the junction kept 0 bases outside the gene matches. The CDR3 loop is CASSPTGDQPQHF. CDR3 DNA sequence: TGTGCCAGCTCACCGACAGGGGATCAGCCCCAGCATTTT.

V usage is TRBV18 and J usage is TRBJ1-1, with TRBD1 as a possible D gene (5 bases). This CDR3 is 14 amino acids long. V lost 8 bases and J lost 1, with 14 bases in between. Germline loops: CDR1 KGHSH, CDR2 LQKENI. CDR3 DNA: TGTGCCAGCCTATTGCGTAGGGGGAACACTGAAGCTTTCTTT. It codes for CASLLRRGNTEAFF.

This clone came up a few times. The rearrangement uses TRBV29-1 and TRBJ1-1; the match to TRBD1 covers 7 bases. The germline V gene encodes CDR1 SQVTM and CDR2 ANQGSEA. CDR3 size: 19 residues. Trimming cost V 8 bases and J 1 base; bases outside gene matches: 25. CDR3 DNA: TGCAGCTCTAAGTCGGGACAGATTCTAGCAGGGTTCACGAACACTGAAGCTTTCTTT. This gives the protein CSSKSGQILAGFTNTEAFF.

The gene calls are TRBV6-1 and TRBJ1-6; 9 bases are a match to TRBD1. This CDR3 region has 14 residues. The J segment lost 9 bases and the V segment lost 5 bases, leaving 5 bases of the junction unmatched. Germline V gene lookup returns CDR1 MNHNS and CDR2 SASEGT. The CDR3 loop reads CASSRTGEGSPLHF. DNA of the CDR3: TGTGCCAGCAGTCGGACAGGGGAGGGTTCACCCCTCCACTTT.

The chain employs TRBV5-1 and TRBJ2-2, with D tentatively TRBD1 (6 bases). CDR1 is SGHRS and CDR2 is YFSETQ in the germline V gene. V was shortened by 4 bases and J by 2 bases, with 12 bases between the two germline ends. This CDR3 is 15 amino acids long. This CDR3 reads CASSHGTSNTGELFF. The CDR3, as DNA: TGCGCCAGCAGCCACGGGACATCAAACACCGGGGAGCTGTTTTTT.